The rows below give T cell receptor beta chains drawn from one sample of a study of beta chain features in type 1 diabetes. Repertoires were generated with immunoSEQ multiplex PCR, while TCRdb's copy carries only in-frame clones and drops some. The table has 300,000 to 350,000 clones, around 19% seen once; the top ten hold around 0.045%. The specimen was naive CD4+ T cells from blood. Receptors were obtained from a young woman in good health. The CDR3 runs from the conserved cysteine through the conserved F or W. The order of the fields is clone size, V gene, J gene, CDR3 length, D gene, CDR3 protein, CDR3 DNA. D genes are given only for firm matches. Clone size appears in some rows only: once, few, many, or a class for an expanded clone.

clone size: -; V gene: TRBV6-6; J gene: TRBJ1-3; CDR3 length: 13; D gene: -; CDR3 protein: CASSTRGGNTIYF; CDR3 DNA: TGTGCCAGCAGTACCAGGGGTGGAAACACCATATATTTT
clone size: few; V gene: TRBV30; J gene: TRBJ1-2; CDR3 length: 11; D gene: -; CDR3 protein: CAWSAGYGYTF; CDR3 DNA: TGTGCCTGGTCGGCAGGTTATGGCTACACCTTC
clone size: -; V gene: TRBV6-1; J gene: TRBJ2-7; CDR3 length: 14; D gene: TRBD2; CDR3 protein: CASSPLAGGYEQYF; CDR3 DNA: TGTGCCAGCAGTCCACTAGCGGGAGGGTACGAGCAGTACTTC
clone size: -; V gene: TRBV6-5; J gene: TRBJ2-1; CDR3 length: 12; D gene: TRBD1; CDR3 protein: CASTSEAGGQFF; CDR3 DNA: TGTGCCAGCACTAGTGAGGCAGGGGGGCAGTTCTTC
clone size: -; V gene: TRBV7-2; J gene: TRBJ1-6; CDR3 length: 13; D gene: -; CDR3 protein: CASSKSLESPLHF; CDR3 DNA: TGTGCCAGCAGCAAGAGCCTAGAATCACCCCTCCACTTT
clone size: -; V gene: TRBV18; J gene: TRBJ1-6; CDR3 length: 14; D gene: -; CDR3 protein: CASSPRDNNSPLHF; CDR3 DNA: TGTGCCAGCTCACCGAGGGACAATAATTCACCCCTCCACTTT
clone size: few; V gene: TRBV9; J gene: TRBJ2-1; CDR3 length: 15; D gene: TRBD1; CDR3 protein: CASSEGTTGVFEQFF; CDR3 DNA: TGTGCCAGCAGCGAGGGGACGACAGGGGTTTTTGAGCAGTTCTTC
clone size: few; V gene: TRBV5-1; J gene: TRBJ2-7; CDR3 length: 16; D gene: -; CDR3 protein: CASSKNEKLRNYEQYF; CDR3 DNA: TGCGCCAGCAGCAAGAATGAGAAGCTACGCAACTACGAGCAGTACTTC
clone size: few; V gene: TRBV4-3; J gene: TRBJ1-2; CDR3 length: 15; D gene: TRBD1; CDR3 protein: CASSQAVTGNYGYTF; CDR3 DNA: TGCGCCAGCAGCCAAGCCGTGACAGGGAACTATGGCTACACCTTC
clone size: few; V gene: TRBV2; J gene: TRBJ1-2; CDR3 length: 14; D gene: -; CDR3 protein: CASSLGQSNYGYTF; CDR3 DNA: TGTGCCAGCAGCCTTGGACAGTCTAACTATGGCTACACCTTC
clone size: -; V gene: TRBV19; J gene: TRBJ1-1; CDR3 length: 14; D gene: TRBD1; CDR3 protein: CASSLTGISTEAFF; CDR3 DNA: TGTGCCAGTAGTCTGACAGGGATTAGCACTGAAGCTTTCTTT
clone size: -; V gene: TRBV15; J gene: TRBJ2-1; CDR3 length: 16; D gene: TRBD2; CDR3 protein: CATSRGGSGRLNEQFF; CDR3 DNA: TGTGCCACCAGCAGAGGGGGTAGCGGGAGACTCAATGAGCAGTTCTTC
clone size: -; V gene: TRBV7-9; J gene: TRBJ2-5; CDR3 length: 12; D gene: -; CDR3 protein: CASSLGAETQYF; CDR3 DNA: TGTGCCAGCAGCTTAGGGGCTGAGACCCAGTACTTC
clone size: few; V gene: TRBV5-1; J gene: TRBJ2-1; CDR3 length: 14; D gene: TRBD2; CDR3 protein: CASSLGLADNEQFF; CDR3 DNA: TGCGCCAGCAGCTTGGGGCTAGCGGACAATGAGCAGTTCTTC
clone size: few; V gene: TRBV5-6; J gene: TRBJ1-2; CDR3 length: 15; D gene: TRBD1; CDR3 protein: CASSLRTGSSYGYTF; CDR3 DNA: TGTGCCAGCAGCCTCAGGACAGGATCATCCTATGGCTACACCTTC
clone size: few; V gene: TRBV29-1; J gene: TRBJ2-7; CDR3 length: 13; D gene: TRBD1; CDR3 protein: CSVQQGTGYEQYF; CDR3 DNA: TGCAGCGTCCAACAGGGGACCGGGTACGAGCAGTACTTC
clone size: few; V gene: TRBV6-5; J gene: TRBJ1-3; CDR3 length: 16; D gene: -; CDR3 protein: CASSYVQGTSGNTIYF; CDR3 DNA: TGTGCCAGCAGTTACGTACAGGGAACTTCTGGAAACACCATATATTTT
clone size: few; V gene: TRBV19; J gene: TRBJ2-1; CDR3 length: 14; D gene: -; CDR3 protein: CASSGQYSYNEQFF; CDR3 DNA: TGTGCCAGTAGTGGACAGTACTCCTACAATGAGCAGTTCTTC
clone size: few; V gene: TRBV11-3; J gene: TRBJ2-1; CDR3 length: 15; D gene: TRBD2; CDR3 protein: CASTKGGGPSKEQFF; CDR3 DNA: TGTGCCAGCACTAAGGGCGGGGGGCCCAGTAAGGAGCAGTTCTTC
clone size: few; V gene: TRBV4-3; J gene: TRBJ2-6; CDR3 length: 16; D gene: -; CDR3 protein: CASSQLQGFGANVLTF; CDR3 DNA: TGCGCCAGCAGCCAACTACAGGGCTTTGGGGCCAACGTCCTGACTTTC